Presented here are 16 T cell receptor beta chains from one specimen sequenced in a study of radiotherapy plus CTLA-4 blockade in lung cancer (dated 2018 in TCRdb). Library construction relied on the immunoSEQ multiplex PCR assay. The clones in this table, taken by TCRdb from immuneACCESS, are in-frame only. Not every clone is retained; where verified, under half of the shortfall comes from an unresolved V gene, and the cause of the rest is unknown. This sample lists about 46,000 clones; 77% were detected once. 2% to 2.5% of the sample goes to the ten largest clones. Sequencing used peripheral blood, obtained from a patient treated with radiotherapy plus ipilimumab. These receptors were obtained from a human donor with non-small cell lung cancer whose response to radiotherapy plus ipilimumab could not be evaluated.

The CDR3 spells CASSYGLTANPEKLFF. The CDR3, as DNA: TGTGCCAGCAGTTACGGGCTTACGGCAAATCCTGAAAAACTGTTTTTT. The chain couples TRBV6-6 to TRBJ1-4; D remains ambiguous. CDR1 is MNHNY, CDR2 SVGAGI, per germline (reference sequence). CDR3 length: 16 residues. V shed 2 bases and J shed 7 bases, with 17 bases lying between them.

The CDR3 loop is CASSAGTGNTGELFF. Here the CDR3 DNA reads TGTGCCAGTAGTGCCGGGACAGGGAACACCGGGGAGCTGTTTTTT. The rearrangement links TRBV19 to TRBJ2-2; 8 bases agree with TRBD1. Unmatched junction bases numbered 3, after V lost 5 bases and J lost 1 base. Germline V gene data show CDR1 as LNHDA and CDR2 as SQIVND (reference sequence). The CDR3 loop spans 15 amino acids. Using reference TRBV19 and TRBJ2-2 for the parts outside the CDR3, the full variable domain is DGGITQSPKYLFRKEGQNVTLSCEQNLNHDAMYWYRQDPGQGLRLIYYSQIVNDFQKGDIAEGYSVSREKKESFPLTVTSAQKNPTAFYLCASSAGTGNTGELFFGEGSRLTVL.

V and J are TRBV7-2 and TRBJ2-1; 7 bases fit TRBD1. V was pared by 3 bases and J by 4 bases, with 6 bases of the junction left unmatched. The CDR3 is 15 residues long. Germline CDR1 SGHTA, CDR2 FQGNSA. CDR3 residues: CASSFDRDAYNEQFF. The CDR3 DNA reads as TGTGCCAGCAGCTTTGACAGGGACGCTTACAATGAGCAGTTCTTC.

This clone was seen a handful of times. This chain connects TRBV7-6 to TRBJ2-7, with TRBD2 matching over 7 bases. V gave up 0 bases and J gave up 5 bases; unmatched junction bases: 4. Looked up from germline, CDR1 is SGHVS and CDR2 is FNYEAQ. This CDR3 comprises 14 residues. The CDR3 is CASSLAPGRDEQYF. The CDR3, as DNA: TGTGCCAGCAGCTTAGCGCCGGGGAGGGACGAGCAGTACTTC.

This clone has just a few counts. The genes are TRBV7-6 and TRBJ1-3; D is unclear. V was cut by 5 bases and J by 4 bases, with 6 bases left in between. The CDR3 consists of 12 residues. Germline values: CDR1 SGHVS, CDR2 FNYEAQ. The CDR3 DNA follows: TGTGCCAGCAGCAGCAGGGGAAACACCATATATTTT. This translates into CASSSRGNTIYF.

The V gene is TRBV2, the J gene TRBJ2-5, with 7 positions matching TRBD1. The tail of the sequence fits TRBJ2-7 better, so the J call may be wrong. The CDR3 is made up of 15 amino acids. Per the germline V gene, CDR1 is SNHLY and CDR2 is FYNNEI. CDR3 amino acids: CASSEGNRGPYEQYF. The CDR3 DNA reads TGTGCCAGCAGTGAAGGTAACAGGGGCCCCTACGAGCAGTACTTC.

The chain has TRBV7-9 and TRBJ1-4, with D perhaps matching TRBD1 (6 bases). Germline loops: CDR1 SEHNR, CDR2 FQNEAQ (reference sequence). V was shortened by 5 bases and J by 9 bases, with 25 bases between the two germline ends. The length of the CDR3 is 17 residues. The CDR3 nucleotides read TGTGCCAGCAGCCCGTTACAGGGAGGGCTCTTGAGAAAAAAACTGTTTTTT. Its translation: CASSPLQGGLLRKKLFF.

J is TRBJ2-7 and V is TRBV5-1, with 9 bases aligning to TRBD2. With 3 bases clipped from V and 6 bases from J, the junction kept 7 bases outside the gene matches. The CDR3 spans 14 residues. The germline CDR1 and CDR2 sequences are SGHRS and YFSETQ. This CDR3 is CASSSLAGTAEQYF. The CDR3 nucleotides read TGCGCCAGCAGCTCGCTAGCGGGAACAGCCGAGCAGTACTTC.

The chain links TRBV4-3 to TRBJ2-7, with 8 bases aligning to TRBD2. The CDR3 has 15 amino acids. The V segment lost 1 base and the J segment 5 bases; nucleotides outside the gene matches: 7. CDR1 and CDR2 (germline): LGHNA, YSLEER. In nucleotides, the CDR3 is TGCGCCAGCAGCCAAGGGGGACTAGGGGTGGACGAGCAGTACTTC. Its translation: CASSQGGLGVDEQYF.

The CDR3, as DNA: TGTGCCAGCAGCCCCGCGGCGAGCGCGAGAGTGTACAATGAGCAGTTCTTC. This sequence encodes CASSPAASARVYNEQFF. V usage is TRBV11-1 and J usage is TRBJ2-1; D is uncertain. This CDR3 is built from 17 residues. Germline loops: CDR1 SGHAT, CDR2 FQDESV (reference sequence). Between the trimmed V and J ends, which lost 5 bases and 4 bases, there was a span of 21 bases.

J is TRBJ2-1 and V is TRBV6-5, with 7 bases identical to TRBD2. CDR1 MNHEY and CDR2 SVGAGI come from the germline V gene. After removal of 8 bases from V and 3 bases from J, the junction contained 10 bases not matched to a gene. The length of the CDR3 is 15 residues. This CDR3 is CASHGTTRDYNEQFF. The DNA of the CDR3 is TGTGCCAGCCACGGGACTACGCGCGACTACAATGAGCAGTTCTTC.

This chain uses TRBV4-2 with TRBJ2-7, with 12 nucleotides matching TRBD2. CDR1 is LGHNA and CDR2 is YNFKEQ in the germline V gene. CDR3 length: 14 amino acids. V shed 4 bases, J shed 9 bases, and the junction held 7 bases outside the gene matches. The DNA for the CDR3 is TGTGCCAGCAGCCTCCCTAGCGGGAGGGCCGGGCAGTACTTC. Translated: CASSLPSGRAGQYF.

V is TRBV18 and J is TRBJ2-5; 10 bases map to TRBD2. The J call may be incorrect, as the DNA end agrees better with TRBJ2-7. The CDR3 is 16 amino acids. Germline CDR1 is KGHSH and CDR2 is LQKENI. The CDR3 is CASSPLGAGGRGEQYF. The CDR3 nucleotides read TGTGCCAGCTCACCCCTGGGAGCGGGAGGGAGAGGCGAGCAGTACTTC.

The V and J genes are TRBV5-1 and TRBJ2-5; 9 bases are a match to TRBD2. The CDR3 sequence is 14 residues long. Germline CDR1 SGHRS, CDR2 YFSETQ. J gave up 5 bases and V 4 bases, and 6 bases lay outside the gene matches. The DNA for the CDR3 is TGCGCCAGCAGCCCGGGACTAGCAAGCGAGACCCAGTACTTC. It translates to CASSPGLASETQYF.

Here the CDR3 reads CASSRGQVYEQYF. Here the CDR3 DNA reads TGTGCCAGCAGCCGAGGACAAGTATACGAGCAGTACTTC. The J gene is TRBJ2-7, the V gene TRBV7-2; possible D gene TRBD1, 5 bases. V was trimmed by 5 bases and J by 4 bases, leaving 12 bases between them. The germline CDR1 and CDR2 sequences are SGHTA and FQGNSA. The CDR3 contains 13 residues.

This clone was picked up a small number of times. The chain carries TRBV6-5 and TRBJ1-3, with no clear D. V was cut by 6 bases and J by 4 bases, with 10 bases left in between. Germline V gene sequence: CDR1 MNHEY, CDR2 SVGAGI. CDR3 length equals 13 residues. CDR3 DNA: TGTGCCAGCAGGCCACCCACAGGAAACACCATATATTTT. The encoded protein is CASRPPTGNTIYF.